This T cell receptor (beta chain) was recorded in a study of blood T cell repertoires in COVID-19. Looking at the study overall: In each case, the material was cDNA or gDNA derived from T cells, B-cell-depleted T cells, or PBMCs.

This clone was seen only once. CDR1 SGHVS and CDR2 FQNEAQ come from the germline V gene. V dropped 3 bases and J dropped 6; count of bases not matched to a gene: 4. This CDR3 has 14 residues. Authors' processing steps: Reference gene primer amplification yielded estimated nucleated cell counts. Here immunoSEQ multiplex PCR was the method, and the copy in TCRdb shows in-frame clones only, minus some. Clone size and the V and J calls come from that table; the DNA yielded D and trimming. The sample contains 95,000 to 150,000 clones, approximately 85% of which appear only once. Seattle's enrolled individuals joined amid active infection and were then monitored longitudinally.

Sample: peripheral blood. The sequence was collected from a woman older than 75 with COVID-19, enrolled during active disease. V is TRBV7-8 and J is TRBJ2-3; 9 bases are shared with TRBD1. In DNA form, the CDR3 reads TGTGCCAGCAGCTTGAGGACAGGGGCGGATACGCAGTATTTT. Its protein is CASSLRTGADTQYF.